Following are 3 T cell receptor beta chains from one sample sequenced in a study of radiotherapy plus CTLA-4 blockade in lung cancer. The protocol was immunoSEQ multiplex PCR, while the TCRdb copy is restricted to in-frame clones and leaves out a portion. The profile shows roughly 110,000 clones, about 85% of them singletons. The input for sequencing was peripheral blood, taken from a patient treated with radiotherapy plus ipilimumab. The receptors come from a human donor with non-small cell lung cancer that progressed on radiotherapy plus ipilimumab. Some clones in this sample may be carry-over from other donors' samples.

The J gene is TRBJ1-6, the V gene TRBV5-4; the match to TRBD1 covers 7 bases. The V gene's germline CDR1 is SGHNT and CDR2 YYREEE (reference sequence). The ends lost 0 bases at V and 7 bases at J; junction bases unmatched: 7. This CDR3 spans 16 amino acids. The chain's CDR3 is CASSLAGDSKNSPLHF. CDR3 nucleotide sequence: TGTGCCAGCAGCTTGGCCGGGGACAGTAAGAATTCACCCCTCCACTTT.

The J gene is TRBJ2-2, the V gene TRBV2; tentative D call: TRBD1 (5 bases). V lost 8 bases and J lost 1, with 5 bases in between. From germline, CDR1 is SNHLY and CDR2 FYNNEI. The length of the CDR3 is 12 residues. CDR3 amino acids: CASGQNTGELFF. The CDR3 DNA follows: TGTGCCAGCGGACAGAACACCGGGGAGCTGTTTTTT.

This rearrangement joins TRBV27 to TRBJ2-6; D unclear. V was clipped by 10 bases and J by 4 bases, with 14 bases between them. The germline V gene has CDR1 MNHEY and CDR2 SMNVEV (reference sequence). The CDR3 has 14 residues. CDR3 sequence (DNA): TGTGCCACCGGCTATAACTTGGGGGCCAACGTCCTGACTTTC. This gives the protein CATGYNLGANVLTF.